This paragraph covers one T cell receptor beta chain sequence. This clonotype was counted only a few times. What this receptor recognizes is not known. Per-nucleotide qualities are absent, and no much larger clonotype sits a single base away. CDR1 is given as DFQATT and CDR2 as SNEGSKA, both from the germline V gene (reference sequence). V is cut back by 0 bases and J by 8 bases, with 9 bases in the junction unmatched. Reading from cysteine to phenylalanine, the CDR3 counts 14 amino acids. Only the CDR3 region is kept as DNA, spanning 42 bases read in frame from base 1. The sample belongs to a study of blood T cells in healthy people across ages (dated by TCRdb to 2013 to 2016). Background on the whole study: In model experiments, roughly one uniquely barcoded TCR beta cDNA molecule per two T cells was captured by template switching. The study measured age-related changes in TCR beta repertoire diversity using deep sequencing normalized with unique cDNA molecular identifiers. The donors were split into four age groups: young (average about 15 years), middle-aged (roughly 42), aged (approximately 59) and long-lived (over 75). For two donors (one aged 18 to 29 and one aged 80 or older), the study analyzed two additional independent replicas of 1 million unique cDNA reads from the same blood draw.

Systemically healthy Caucasian individuals from Russia, some 38 in total and aged 6 to 90 years, were included as donors. Around 10 milliliters of peripheral blood were collected from each donor into EDTA-treated Vacutainer tubes. Ficoll-Paque density-gradient centrifugation was used to isolate PBMCs, with at least 6.5 million per sample. Trizol reagent was used to extract total RNA from the PBMCs, yielding at least 5 micrograms per sample. Naive CD45RAhigh/CD27high T cell percentages were measured by flow cytometry on a PBMC aliquot from every donor. To prepare the library, 5' RACE was applied. TCRdb names Illumina HiSeq 2500 as the instrument used. A second PCR of roughly 7 to 11 cycles was performed with a sample-barcoded 5' primer and a J-beta primer mix. A unique molecular identifier was introduced onto each TCR beta cDNA molecule by a template-switch 5' adaptor carrying 12 random nucleotides. Each sample yielded at least 2.5 million CDR3-containing paired-end reads. First-strand cDNA was synthesized from all RNA with the Mint cDNA synthesis kit, primed by a TRBC-specific oligonucleotide. After uracil-DNA glycosylase treatment, a first 18-cycle PCR used universal primers M1SS and BC2_uni_R on all cDNA. On the authors' methods: Each sample was normalized by randomly selecting 1 million high-quality reads, each carrying a distinct molecular identifier. Reads sharing molecular identifiers were discarded rather than binned into consensus sequences. MiTCR, set to a Q25 quality threshold and the strictest error-elimination algorithm, was used for CDR3 identification, clonotype clustering and error correction. A nonparametric unseen species model using Euler transformation provided a lower-bound estimate of total TCR beta diversity. TCRdb reprocessing: public reads trimmed at Q25 with fastp, clones called with MiXCR, in-frame beta chains kept. Rows with one shared CDR3 protein collapse into an entry with the most common genes and DNA. The V and J calls and clone size come from TCRdb's table, not from the authors' own analysis. This sample gives some 760,000 distinct CDR3 sequences in total; about 25% of them show up just once. The top ten clonotypes cover 3.7% of the sample.

Points the paper makes about the study in general: The CMV infection status of donors was not known, potentially confounding age-related changes in expanded clonotypes. Because profiling used bulk unsorted PBMCs, naive and antigen-experienced compartments could not be compared conclusively. As age increased, observed TCR beta diversity per million T cells dropped in a roughly linear way, and a significant reduction was already evident by age roughly 36. A strong correlation was found between observed TCR beta diversity and the percentage of naive T cells measured by flow cytometry. Compared with the aged group, the long-lived group had more naive CD4+ T cells, fewer expanded clones and increased TCR diversity, suggesting age selection. Estimates of total diversity based on one million sequenced T cells were considered lower bounds and underestimates.

The same sample was also studied in work on T cells of mothers and their children. The second investigation adds: Nine systemically healthy Caucasian individuals, comprising three mothers and their six children, were included as donors. cDNA synthesis used all of the extracted RNA, with around 1.6 ug of RNA in each 15 ul reaction. In the second PCR, sample barcodes and 2-4 random nucleotides were introduced via the M1S primer. More than 8 million TCR beta CDR3 reads were obtained from each mother, and about 3 million reads were obtained from each child. TCR recombination output is similarly shaped by thymic selection in related and unrelated pairs, with a minor effect exerted by inherited differences. Normalized repertoire overlap in related mother-child pairs was always slightly higher than in unrelated mother-child pairs, but the difference was never significant. No persistent microchimeric T cell clones were found, with a detection sensitivity of approximately 100 clones per million clonotypes. In the study, deep NGS was used to compare the TCR beta repertoires of mothers and children, and features distinguishing related mother-child pairs from unrelated individuals were sought. On average, the children were around 11 +/- 4 years old, while the mothers were approximately 40 +/- 4 years old. Libraries were sequenced on Illumina HiSeq 2000 with 100+100 nt paired-end reads after adapter ligation with NEBNext reagents. To prevent cross-contamination, the mother and child libraries were prepared a month apart and were sequenced in separate runs. For each donor, somewhere between about 450,000 and 2,000,000 distinct TCR beta clonotypes were identified. Naive TCR beta clonotypes were estimated from low-frequency clonotypes matched to each donor's FACS-determined naive share, without sorting.

This receptor chain uses TRBV20-1 and TRBJ1-2, with TRBD1 matching 7 junction bases. The sequencing sample was made of blood. This clonotype was sampled from a boy younger than 18 in good health. CDR3 sequence: CSARDAGTALGYTF. The DNA is as follows: TGCAGTGCTAGAGATGCCGGGACAGCGCTGGGCTACACCTTC.